A selection of T cell receptor beta chains follows, all from one sample in a study of T cell changes during pregnancy in multiple sclerosis. Here immunoSEQ multiplex PCR was the method, and the copy in TCRdb shows in-frame clones only, minus some. The sample holds about 100,000 clones, about 93% seen once. The sample consisted of peripheral blood, taken after pregnancy. These receptor sequences come from a female donor with multiple sclerosis, enrolled in a pregnancy study. Both conserved end residues are part of each CDR3. The order of the fields is V gene, CDR3 length, J gene, D gene, clone size, CDR3 protein, CDR3 DNA. A D gene is named only where the DNA matches it firmly. Size is omitted from some rows. Given values are once, few, many or a class for expanded clones.

TRBV27	15	TRBJ2-7	TRBD1	.	CASSFGAGGSYEQYF	TGTGCCAGCAGTTTCGGGGCAGGGGGCTCCTACGAGCAGTACTTC
TRBV27	13	TRBJ1-1	.	.	CASSFHRVAEAFF	TGTGCCAGCAGTTTCCACAGGGTCGCTGAAGCTTTCTTT
TRBV30	13	TRBJ2-5	.	.	CAWSIQYQETQYF	TGTGCCTGGAGTATACAGTACCAAGAGACCCAGTACTTC
TRBV4-1	15	TRBJ2-7	TRBD2	.	CASSPPGLAKYEQYF	TGCGCCAGCAGCCCCCCGGGACTAGCGAAATACGAGCAGTACTTC
TRBV9	16	TRBJ2-7	.	.	CASSPLEVPIQYEQYF	TGTGCCAGCAGCCCCCTAGAGGTACCAATTCAATACGAGCAGTACTTC
TRBV5-1	15	TRBJ2-1	TRBD2	.	CASSLAGGRGDEQFF	TGCGCCAGCAGCTTGGCCGGCGGGAGGGGGGATGAGCAGTTCTTC
TRBV5-6	13	TRBJ2-1	TRBD2	.	CASSLVAGVIQFF	TGTGCCAGCAGCTTGGTTGCGGGAGTAATCCAGTTCTTC
TRBV25-1	14	TRBJ2-3	TRBD1	.	CASSRQGSIDTQYF	TGTGCCAGCAGCCGACAGGGATCAATAGATACGCAGTATTTT
TRBV4-1	13	TRBJ1-5	.	.	CASSQGGGQPQHF	TGCGCCAGCAGCCAAGGGGGGGGACAGCCCCAGCATTTT
TRBV15	15	TRBJ2-2	.	.	CATSRDSTGTGELFF	TGTGCCACCAGCAGAGATTCTACAGGGACCGGGGAGCTGTTTTTT
TRBV2	14	TRBJ2-5	.	.	CASSGGRYQETQYF	TGTGCCAGCAGTGGTGGTCGGTACCAAGAGACCCAGTACTTC
TRBV7-6	12	TRBJ2-3	.	once	CASSSYTDTQYF	TGTGCCAGCAGCTCCTACACAGATACGCAGTATTTT
TRBV4-3	17	TRBJ2-5	.	.	CASSQDLGTALGKTQYF	TGCGCCAGCAGCCAAGATTTGGGAACAGCACTCGGGAAGACCCAGTACTTC
TRBV5-1	15	TRBJ2-5	.	.	CASSLEEPGEETQYF	TGCGCCAGCAGCTTGGAGGAGCCAGGGGAAGAGACCCAGTACTTC
TRBV7-2	15	TRBJ1-2	TRBD1	once	CASSSRTGSGYGYTF	TGTGCCAGCAGCTCGAGGACAGGGTCGGGGTATGGCTACACCTTC
TRBV19	16	TRBJ2-1	TRBD2	.	CASSTTSSGSYNEQFF	TGTGCCAGTAGTACCACCTCTAGCGGCTCCTACAATGAGCAGTTCTTC
TRBV7-8	15	TRBJ2-3	.	.	CASSASGGSTDTQYF	TGTGCCAGCAGTGCTAGTGGGGGGAGCACAGATACGCAGTATTTT
TRBV7-9	14	TRBJ2-1	.	.	CASSPVRAYNEQFF	TGTGCCAGCAGCCCCGTCAGGGCCTACAATGAGCAGTTCTTC
TRBV7-6	17	TRBJ1-1	.	.	CASSLRGGGAGYTEAFF	TGTGCCAGCAGCTTAAGGGGCGGCGGGGCAGGTTACACTGAAGCTTTCTTT
TRBV4-1	15	TRBJ1-1	TRBD1	.	CASSRGDRTNTEAFF	TGCGCCAGCAGCCGGGGGGACAGGACGAACACTGAAGCTTTCTTT
TRBV5-4	9	TRBJ2-1	.	once	CASVAPQFF	TGTGCCAGCGTGGCCCCCCAGTTCTTC
TRBV30	13	TRBJ2-2	TRBD2	.	CASGPSGSRELFF	TGTGCCTCCGGGCCTAGCGGGAGCCGGGAGCTGTTTTTT
TRBV5-6	15	TRBJ2-1	TRBD2	once	CASSIRTSGYNEQFF	TGTGCCAGCAGCATCCGGACTAGCGGCTACAATGAGCAGTTCTTC
TRBV27	14	TRBJ2-2	.	.	CASSLSAGTGELFF	TGTGCCAGCAGTTTATCGGCGGGCACCGGGGAGCTGTTTTTT
TRBV4-1	16	TRBJ2-1	TRBD2	.	CASSLIAGVPGDEQFF	TGCGCCAGCAGTTTAATAGCGGGAGTTCCCGGGGATGAGCAGTTCTTC
TRBV16	16	TRBJ2-3	.	.	CASSQGLAANTDTQYF	TGTGCCAGCAGCCAAGGGTTAGCGGCAAACACAGATACGCAGTATTTT
TRBV11-2	15	TRBJ2-5	.	.	CASSLDSGYQETQYF	TGTGCCAGCAGCTTGGACTCGGGGTACCAAGAGACCCAGTACTTC
TRBV5-6	14	TRBJ2-7	.	.	CASSLDRSSYEQYF	TGTGCCAGCAGCTTGGACAGGAGCTCCTACGAGCAGTACTTC
TRBV27	13	TRBJ1-1	TRBD1	few	CASSSRGLAEAFF	TGTGCCAGCAGTTCCAGGGGGCTGGCTGAAGCTTTCTTT
TRBV30	15	TRBJ2-2	.	.	CAWSVQLLGGGELFF	TGTGCCTGGAGTGTACAGTTACTAGGAGGCGGGGAGCTGTTTTTT
TRBV28	13	TRBJ1-1	TRBD1	.	CASRVGTANEAFF	TGTGCCAGCAGGGTCGGGACAGCTAATGAAGCTTTCTTT
TRBV6-6	15	TRBJ1-4	.	once	CASSVAPLLNEKLFF	TGTGCCAGCAGTGTGGCCCCGCTCCTCAATGAAAAACTGTTTTTT
TRBV5-4	14	TRBJ2-7	TRBD1	once	CASSLRDSPSEQYF	TGTGCCAGCAGCTTGCGGGACAGTCCTAGCGAGCAGTACTTC
TRBV9	16	TRBJ2-2	TRBD2	.	CASSVSSGSKGGELFF	TGTGCCAGCAGCGTATCCAGCGGGAGTAAGGGCGGGGAGCTGTTTTTT
TRBV7-2	15	TRBJ2-7	TRBD2	.	CASSLGLAGFHEQYF	TGTGCCAGCAGCTTAGGGCTAGCGGGATTTCACGAGCAGTACTTC
TRBV30	11	TRBJ2-3	.	.	CAWSGTNTQYF	TGTGCCTGGAGTGGTACAAATACGCAGTATTTT
TRBV25-1	14	TRBJ1-1	.	once	CASSETHEIAEAFF	TGTGCCAGCAGTGAAACCCACGAAATAGCTGAAGCTTTCTTT
TRBV6-6	15	TRBJ2-1	.	.	CASSFLATAYNEQFF	TGTGCCAGCAGTTTTTTAGCCACCGCCTACAATGAGCAGTTCTTC
TRBV28	17	TRBJ2-7	TRBD2	once	CASSSHTSALSSYEQYF	TGTGCCAGCAGTTCCCATACTAGCGCGTTGAGCTCCTACGAGCAGTACTTC
TRBV5-1	16	TRBJ2-5	.	.	CASSLGAGRGQETQYF	TGCGCCAGCAGCTTGGGGGCGGGAAGAGGGCAAGAGACCCAGTACTTC
TRBV28	18	TRBJ2-3	TRBD2	.	CASSLGGTSGASTDTQYF	TGTGCCAGCAGTTTGGGGGGGACTAGCGGGGCGAGCACAGATACGCAGTATTTT
TRBV27	14	TRBJ1-1	TRBD1	.	CASSFGGGRTEAFF	TGTGCCAGCAGTTTCGGAGGGGGCAGGACTGAAGCTTTCTTT
TRBV5-4	15	TRBJ2-7	TRBD2	.	CASSGGLAGAYEQYF	TGTGCCAGCAGCGGGGGCTTAGCGGGAGCCTACGAGCAGTACTTC
TRBV9	15	TRBJ2-1	TRBD2	.	CASTSGRLAYNEQFF	TGTGCCAGCACCTCCGGCCGACTAGCTTACAATGAGCAGTTCTTC
TRBV30	13	TRBJ2-2	.	once	CAWSVTGTGELFF	TGTGCCTGGAGTGTTACGGGCACCGGGGAGCTGTTTTTT
TRBV28	15	TRBJ1-5	.	.	CASRQGWRGNQPQHF	TGTGCCAGCAGACAGGGATGGAGAGGCAATCAGCCCCAGCATTTT
TRBV5-1	15	TRBJ2-7	TRBD2	.	CASSFLAGGPDEQYF	TGCGCCAGCAGCTTTCTAGCGGGAGGGCCGGACGAGCAGTACTTC
TRBV2	15	TRBJ1-2	TRBD1	.	CASSIGQVWGSGYTF	TGTGCCAGCAGTATCGGACAGGTATGGGGAAGTGGCTACACCTTC
TRBV2	17	TRBJ1-2	.	.	CASSEAMMGGLGYGYTF	TGTGCCAGCAGTGAAGCCATGATGGGGGGGCTGGGCTATGGCTACACCTTC
TRBV18	15	TRBJ2-7	TRBD1	.	CASSGGTGSGYEQYF	TGTGCCAGCTCAGGCGGGACAGGGAGTGGTTACGAGCAGTACTTC